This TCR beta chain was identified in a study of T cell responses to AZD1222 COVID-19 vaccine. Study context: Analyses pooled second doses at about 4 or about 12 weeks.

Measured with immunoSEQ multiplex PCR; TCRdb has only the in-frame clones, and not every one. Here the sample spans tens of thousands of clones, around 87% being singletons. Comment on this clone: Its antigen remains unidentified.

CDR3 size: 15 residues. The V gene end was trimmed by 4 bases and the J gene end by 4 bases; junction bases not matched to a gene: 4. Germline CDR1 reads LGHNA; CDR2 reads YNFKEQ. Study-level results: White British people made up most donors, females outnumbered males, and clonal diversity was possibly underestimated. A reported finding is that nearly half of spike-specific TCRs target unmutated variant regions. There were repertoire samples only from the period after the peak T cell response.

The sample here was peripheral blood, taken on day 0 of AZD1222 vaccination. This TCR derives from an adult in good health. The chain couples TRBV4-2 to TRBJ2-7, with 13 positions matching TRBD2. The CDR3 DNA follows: TGTGCCAGCAGCCCGAGGACTAGCGGGAGTTACGAGCAGTACTTC. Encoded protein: CASSPRTSGSYEQYF.